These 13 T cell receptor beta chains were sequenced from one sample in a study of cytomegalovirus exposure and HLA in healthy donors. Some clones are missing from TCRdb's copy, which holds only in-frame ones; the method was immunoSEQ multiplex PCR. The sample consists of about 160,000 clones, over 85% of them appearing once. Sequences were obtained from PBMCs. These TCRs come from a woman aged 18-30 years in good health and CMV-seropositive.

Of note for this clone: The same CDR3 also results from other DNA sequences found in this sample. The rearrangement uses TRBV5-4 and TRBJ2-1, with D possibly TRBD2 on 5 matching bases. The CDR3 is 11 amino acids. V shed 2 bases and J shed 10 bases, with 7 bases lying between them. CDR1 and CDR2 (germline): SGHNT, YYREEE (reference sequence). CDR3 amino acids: CASSFPGEQFF. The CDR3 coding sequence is TGTGCCAGCAGCTTTCCGGGGGAGCAGTTCTTC.

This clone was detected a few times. The CDR3 region is CASSQDRGGTGELFF. In DNA, the CDR3 is TGTGCCAGCAGCCAAGATAGGGGAGGGACCGGGGAGCTGTTTTTT. The gene calls are TRBV4-2 and TRBJ2-2; 7 nucleotides agree with TRBD2. The germline CDR1 and CDR2 sequences are LGHNA and YNFKEQ. With V trimmed by 0 bases and J by 5 bases, 3 bases remained unmatched. The CDR3 loop spans 15 amino acids.

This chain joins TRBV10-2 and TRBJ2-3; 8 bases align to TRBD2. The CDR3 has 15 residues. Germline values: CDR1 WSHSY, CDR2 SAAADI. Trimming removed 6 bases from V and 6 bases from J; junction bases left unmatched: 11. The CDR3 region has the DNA TGCGCCAGCAGGGCTACTAGCGGCGCCCGGGATACGCAGTATTTT. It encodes CASRATSGARDTQYF.

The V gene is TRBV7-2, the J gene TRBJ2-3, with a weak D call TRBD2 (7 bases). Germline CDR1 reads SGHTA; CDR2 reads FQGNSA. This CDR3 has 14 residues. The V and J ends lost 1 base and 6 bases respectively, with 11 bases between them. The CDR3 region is CASSLGGGPDTQYF. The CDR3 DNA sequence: TGTGCCAGCAGCTTAGGCGGGGGCCCGGATACGCAGTATTTT.

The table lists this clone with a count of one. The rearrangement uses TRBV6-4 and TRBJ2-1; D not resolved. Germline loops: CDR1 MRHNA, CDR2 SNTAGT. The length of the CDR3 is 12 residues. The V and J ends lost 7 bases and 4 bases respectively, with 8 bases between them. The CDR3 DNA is TGTGCCAGCACTGTCTTTTACAATGAGCAGTTCTTC. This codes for CASTVFYNEQFF.

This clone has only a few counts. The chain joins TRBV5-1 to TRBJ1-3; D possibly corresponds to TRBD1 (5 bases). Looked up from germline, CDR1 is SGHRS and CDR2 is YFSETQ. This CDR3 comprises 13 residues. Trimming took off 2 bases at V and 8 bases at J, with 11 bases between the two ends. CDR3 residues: CASSFQGRDTIYF. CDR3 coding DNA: TGCGCCAGCAGCTTCCAGGGTAGAGACACCATATATTTT. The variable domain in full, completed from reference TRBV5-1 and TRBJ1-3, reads KAGVTQTPRYLIKTRGQQVTLSCSPISGHRSVSWYQQTPGQGLQFLFEYFSETQRNKGNFPGRFSGRQFSNSRSEMNVSTLELGDSALYLCASSFQGRDTIYFGEGSWLTVV.

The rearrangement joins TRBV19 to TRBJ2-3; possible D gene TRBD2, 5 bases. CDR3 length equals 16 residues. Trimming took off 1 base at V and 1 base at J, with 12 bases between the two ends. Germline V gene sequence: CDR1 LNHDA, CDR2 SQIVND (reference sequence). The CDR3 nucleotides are TGTGCCAGTAGTATAGCGCTCATGGGAGGCACAGATACGCAGTATTTT. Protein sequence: CASSIALMGGTDTQYF.

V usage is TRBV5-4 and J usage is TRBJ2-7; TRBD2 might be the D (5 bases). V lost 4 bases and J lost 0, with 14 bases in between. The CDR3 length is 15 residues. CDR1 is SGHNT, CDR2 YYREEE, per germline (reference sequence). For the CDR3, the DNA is TGTGCCAGCAGCCACCCTGCGGGCCGCTCCTACGAGCAGTACTTC. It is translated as CASSHPAGRSYEQYF.

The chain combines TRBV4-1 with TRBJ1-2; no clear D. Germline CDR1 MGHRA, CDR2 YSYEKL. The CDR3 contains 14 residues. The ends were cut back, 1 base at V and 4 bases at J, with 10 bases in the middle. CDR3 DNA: TGCGCCAGCAGCCAAGGACCTGGACTCTATGGCTACACCTTC. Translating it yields CASSQGPGLYGYTF.

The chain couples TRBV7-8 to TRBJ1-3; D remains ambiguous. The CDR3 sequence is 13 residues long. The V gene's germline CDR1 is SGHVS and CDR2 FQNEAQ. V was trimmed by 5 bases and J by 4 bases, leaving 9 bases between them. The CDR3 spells CASSTQNGNTIYF. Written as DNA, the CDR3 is TGTGCCAGCAGCACCCAGAACGGAAACACCATATATTTT.

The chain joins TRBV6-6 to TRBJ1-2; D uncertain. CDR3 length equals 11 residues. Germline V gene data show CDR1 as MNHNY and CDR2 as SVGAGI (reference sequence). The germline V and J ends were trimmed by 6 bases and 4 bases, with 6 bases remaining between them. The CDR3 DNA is TGTGCCAGCAGCCCCTTCTATGGCTACACCTTC. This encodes CASSPFYGYTF.

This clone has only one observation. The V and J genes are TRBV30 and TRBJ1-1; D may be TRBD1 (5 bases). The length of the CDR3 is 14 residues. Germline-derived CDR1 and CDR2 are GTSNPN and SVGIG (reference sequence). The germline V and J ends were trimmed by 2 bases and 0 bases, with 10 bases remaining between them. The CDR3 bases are TGTGCCTGGAGTTTGGGGGGGATGAACACTGAAGCTTTCTTT. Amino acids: CAWSLGGMNTEAFF.

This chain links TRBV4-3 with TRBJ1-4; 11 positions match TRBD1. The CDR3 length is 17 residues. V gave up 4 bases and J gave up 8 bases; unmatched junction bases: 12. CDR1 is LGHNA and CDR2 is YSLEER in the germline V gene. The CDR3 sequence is CASSRGAPGQGGEKLFF. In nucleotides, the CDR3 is TGCGCCAGCAGCCGCGGAGCCCCGGGACAGGGGGGAGAAAAACTGTTTTTT.